The 5 T cell receptor beta chains given below trace back to one sample, sequenced in a study of cytomegalovirus exposure and HLA in healthy donors. The PCR made use of 60 Vbeta and 13 Jbeta primers. Sequenced by immunoSEQ multiplex PCR; TCRdb stores in-frame clones only, minus some. Of about 150,000 clones listed, 65% to 80% are singletons. The material sequenced was PBMCs. The origin of the receptors is a woman aged 40 to 50 in good health and CMV-seronegative.

This rearrangement joins TRBV25-1 to TRBJ2-7; TRBD2 might be the D (6 bases). Germline CDR1 reads MGHDK; CDR2 reads SYGVNS. This CDR3 has 13 residues. V was clipped by 4 bases and J by 4 bases, with 11 bases between them. CDR3 nucleotide sequence: TGTGCCAGCAGTGTTTACGGGGGTTACGAGCAGTACTTC. Residues: CASSVYGGYEQYF.

The rearrangement links TRBV5-1 to TRBJ1-1; 7 positions match TRBD1. Germline V gives CDR1 SGHRS, CDR2 YFSETQ. The J segment lost 4 bases and the V segment lost 3 bases, leaving 3 bases of the junction unmatched. The CDR3 spans 13 residues. The DNA of the CDR3 is TGCGCCAGCAGCTGGGACAGCTCCACTGAAGCTTTCTTT. It specifies CASSWDSSTEAFF.

This clone was detected only a few times. This chain connects TRBV18 to TRBJ1-1; D remains ambiguous. Germline V lookup: CDR1 KGHSH, CDR2 LQKENI. V gave up 6 bases and J gave up 6 bases, with 17 bases separating them. This CDR3 comprises 14 residues. The CDR3 DNA is TGTGCCAGCTCCCCGGTGGACTTCTCACCTGAAGCTTTCTTT. Translated, it gives CASSPVDFSPEAFF.

V and J are TRBV11-2 and TRBJ2-1; D gene uncertain. Germline V gene data show CDR1 as SGHAT and CDR2 as FQNNGV. This CDR3 spans 17 amino acids. Trimming pared 1 base from V and 0 bases from J, leaving 13 bases between. In DNA, the CDR3 is TGTGCCAGCAGCTTAGCGTCGATGGTCAGCTCCTACAATGAGCAGTTCTTC. Translation gives CASSLASMVSSYNEQFF.

This clone was observed a few times. V gene TRBV5-1 combines with J gene TRBJ1-2; D possibly corresponds to TRBD1 (5 bases). Germline loops: CDR1 SGHRS, CDR2 YFSETQ. This CDR3 comprises 14 residues. Trimming cost V 0 bases and J 6 bases, with 12 bases left between them. CDR3: CASSLEWEGNGYTF. In DNA, the CDR3 is TGCGCCAGCAGCTTGGAGTGGGAGGGGAATGGCTACACCTTC.